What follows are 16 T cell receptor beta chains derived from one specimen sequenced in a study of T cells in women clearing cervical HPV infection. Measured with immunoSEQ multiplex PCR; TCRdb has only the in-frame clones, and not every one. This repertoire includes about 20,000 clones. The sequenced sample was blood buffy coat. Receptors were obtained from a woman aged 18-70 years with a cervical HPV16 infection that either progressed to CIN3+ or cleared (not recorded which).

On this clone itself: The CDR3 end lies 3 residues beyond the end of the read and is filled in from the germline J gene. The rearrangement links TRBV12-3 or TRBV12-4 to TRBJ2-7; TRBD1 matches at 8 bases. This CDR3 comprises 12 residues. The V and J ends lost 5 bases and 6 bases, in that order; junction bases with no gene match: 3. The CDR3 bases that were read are TGTGCCAGCAGTGGGACAGGAATCGAG. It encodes CASSGTGIE. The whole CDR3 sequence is CASSGTGIEQYF.

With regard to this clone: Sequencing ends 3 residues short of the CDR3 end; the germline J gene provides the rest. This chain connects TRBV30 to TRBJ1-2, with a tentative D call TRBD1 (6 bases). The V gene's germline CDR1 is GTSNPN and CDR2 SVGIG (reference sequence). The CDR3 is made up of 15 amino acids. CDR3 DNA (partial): TGTGCCTGGGGGACTAGCGGGGGGCCAGGAGAGAGC. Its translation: CAWGTSGGPGES. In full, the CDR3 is CAWGTSGGPGESYTF. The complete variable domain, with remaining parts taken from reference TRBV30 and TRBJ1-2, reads SQTIHQWPATLVQPVGSPLSLECTVEGTSNPNLYWYRQAAGRGLQLLFYSVGIGQISSEVPQNLSASRPQDRQFILSSKKLLLSDSGFYLCAWGTSGGPGESYTFGSGTRLTVV.

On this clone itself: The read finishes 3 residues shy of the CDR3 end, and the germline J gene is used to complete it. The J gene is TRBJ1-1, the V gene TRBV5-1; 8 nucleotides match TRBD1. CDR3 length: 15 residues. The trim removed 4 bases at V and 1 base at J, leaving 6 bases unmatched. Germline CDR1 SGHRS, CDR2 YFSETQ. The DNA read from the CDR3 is TGCGCCAGCAGCGGAGGACAGGGTACGAACACTGAA. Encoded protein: CASSGGQGTNTE. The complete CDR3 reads CASSGGQGTNTEAFF.

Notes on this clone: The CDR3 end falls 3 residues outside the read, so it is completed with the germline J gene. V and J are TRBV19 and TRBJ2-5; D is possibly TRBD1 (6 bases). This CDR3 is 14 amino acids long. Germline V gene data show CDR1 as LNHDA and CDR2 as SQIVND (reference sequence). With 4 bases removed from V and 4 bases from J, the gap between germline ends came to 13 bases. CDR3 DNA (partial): TGTGCCAGTAGTACCCTACAGGGTCCAGAGACC. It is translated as CASSTLQGPET. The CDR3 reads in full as CASSTLQGPETQYF.

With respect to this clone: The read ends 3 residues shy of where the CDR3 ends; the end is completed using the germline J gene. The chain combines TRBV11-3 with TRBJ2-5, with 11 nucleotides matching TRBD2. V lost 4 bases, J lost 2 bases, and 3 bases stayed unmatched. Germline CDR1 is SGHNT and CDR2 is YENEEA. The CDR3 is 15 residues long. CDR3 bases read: TGTGCCAGCAGCTCCGGGACTAGCGGACAAGAGACC. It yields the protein CASSSGTSGQET. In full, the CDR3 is CASSSGTSGQETQYF.

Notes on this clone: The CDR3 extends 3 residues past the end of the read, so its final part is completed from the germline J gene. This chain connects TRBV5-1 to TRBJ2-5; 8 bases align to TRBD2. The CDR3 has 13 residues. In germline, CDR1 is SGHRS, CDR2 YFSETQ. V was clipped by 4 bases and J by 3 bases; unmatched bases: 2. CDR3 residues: CASSPGLEETQYF. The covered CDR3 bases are TGCGCCAGCAGCCCGGGACTAGAAGAGACC.

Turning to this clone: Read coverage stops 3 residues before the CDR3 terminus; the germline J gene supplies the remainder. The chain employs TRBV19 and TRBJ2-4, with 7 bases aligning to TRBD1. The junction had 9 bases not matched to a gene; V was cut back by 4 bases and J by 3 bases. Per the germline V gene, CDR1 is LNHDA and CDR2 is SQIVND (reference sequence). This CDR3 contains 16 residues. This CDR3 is CASSTPGGLGKNIQYF. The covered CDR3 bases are TGTGCCAGTAGTACACCAGGGGGTTTGGGCAAAAACATT.

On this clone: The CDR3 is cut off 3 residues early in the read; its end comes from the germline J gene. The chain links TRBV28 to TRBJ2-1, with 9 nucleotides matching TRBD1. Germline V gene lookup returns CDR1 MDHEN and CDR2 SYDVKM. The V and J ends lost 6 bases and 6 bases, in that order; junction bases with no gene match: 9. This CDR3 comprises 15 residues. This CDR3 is CASRYRDRAPNEQFF. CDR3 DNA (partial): TGTGCCAGCAGGTACCGGGACAGGGCTCCCAATGAG.

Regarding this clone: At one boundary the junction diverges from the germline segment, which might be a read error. Partial CDR3 DNA: TGCGCCAGCAGCCAAGGGACAGGGTATTCACCC. This sequence encodes CASSQGTGYSP. The full CDR3 is CASSQGTGYSPLHF. V usage is TRBV4-2 and J usage is TRBJ1-6; TRBD1 matches 9 bases. Sequencing ends 3 residues short of the CDR3 end; the germline J gene provides the rest. Germline V lookup: CDR1 LGHNA, CDR2 YNFKEQ. This CDR3 has 14 amino acids.

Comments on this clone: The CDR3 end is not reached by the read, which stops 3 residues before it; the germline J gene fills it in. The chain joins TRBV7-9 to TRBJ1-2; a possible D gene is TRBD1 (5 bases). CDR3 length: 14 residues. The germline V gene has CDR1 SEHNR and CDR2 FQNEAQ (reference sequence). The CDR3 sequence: CASSQWGYTDTYTF. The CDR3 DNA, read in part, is TGTGCCAGCAGCCAATGGGGCTACACAGATACC.

CDR3 region: CASSYKRGGLETQYF. The sequenced part of the CDR3 DNA is TGTGCCAGCAGTTACAAGCGGGGGGGCCTAGAGACG. The chain has TRBV6-2 or TRBV6-3 and TRBJ2-3; 10 nucleotides line up with TRBD2. The CDR3 end is not reached by the read, which stops 3 residues before it; the germline J gene fills it in. Germline values: CDR1 MNHEY, CDR2 SVGEGT. This CDR3 spans 15 amino acids.

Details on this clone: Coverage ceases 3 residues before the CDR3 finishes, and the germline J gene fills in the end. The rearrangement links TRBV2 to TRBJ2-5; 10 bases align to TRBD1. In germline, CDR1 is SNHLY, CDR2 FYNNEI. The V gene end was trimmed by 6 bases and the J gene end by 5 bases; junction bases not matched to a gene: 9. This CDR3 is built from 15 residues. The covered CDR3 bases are TGTGCCAGCAGGAGACAGACAGGGGGCCTGGAGACC. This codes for CASRRQTGGLET. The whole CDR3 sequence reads CASRRQTGGLETQYF.

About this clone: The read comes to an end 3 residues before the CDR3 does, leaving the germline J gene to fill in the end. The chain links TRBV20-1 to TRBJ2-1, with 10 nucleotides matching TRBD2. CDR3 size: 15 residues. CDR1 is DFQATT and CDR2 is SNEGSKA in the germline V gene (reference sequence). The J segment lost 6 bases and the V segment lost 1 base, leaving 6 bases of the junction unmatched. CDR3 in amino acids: CSARGSGGASNEQFF. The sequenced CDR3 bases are TGCAGTGCTAGAGGAAGCGGGGGGGCTTCCAATGAG.

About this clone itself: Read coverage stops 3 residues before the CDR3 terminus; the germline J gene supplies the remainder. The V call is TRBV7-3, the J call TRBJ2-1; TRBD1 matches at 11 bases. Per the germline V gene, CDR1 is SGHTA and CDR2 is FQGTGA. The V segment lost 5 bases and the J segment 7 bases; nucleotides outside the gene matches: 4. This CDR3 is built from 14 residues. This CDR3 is CASSGGQGANEQFF. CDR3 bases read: TGTGCCAGCAGCGGCGGACAGGGGGCAAATGAG.

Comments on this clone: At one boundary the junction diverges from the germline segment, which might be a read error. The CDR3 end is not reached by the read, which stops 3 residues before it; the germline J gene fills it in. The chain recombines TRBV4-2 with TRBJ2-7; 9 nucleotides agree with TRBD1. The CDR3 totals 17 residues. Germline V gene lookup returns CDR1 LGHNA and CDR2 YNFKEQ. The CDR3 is CASSQEDTTGGNYEQYF. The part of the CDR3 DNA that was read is TGCGCCAGCAGCCAAGAAGACACGACAGGGGGAAACTACGAG.

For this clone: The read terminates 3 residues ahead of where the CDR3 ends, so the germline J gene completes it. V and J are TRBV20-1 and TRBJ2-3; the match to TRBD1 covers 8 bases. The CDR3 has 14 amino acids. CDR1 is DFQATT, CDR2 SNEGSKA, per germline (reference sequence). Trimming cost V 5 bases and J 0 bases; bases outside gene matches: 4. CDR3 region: CSAADRASTDTQYF. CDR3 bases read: TGCAGTGCTGCGGACAGGGCTAGCACAGATACG.